The T cell receptor beta chain described here comes from a study of shared clonotypes between healthy human individuals. In germline, CDR1 is SGHRS, CDR2 YFSETQ. J lost 9 bases, V lost 2 bases, and 11 bases had no gene match. The CDR3 length is 16 residues. Profiled with immunoSEQ multiplex PCR; TCRdb holds only in-frame clones, not every one. Among about 2.3 million clones listed, roughly 92% were seen once. Input material: naive CD4+ T cells from PBMCs. This sample's subset: CD45RA+ positively selected. This chain connects TRBV5-1 to TRBJ2-1; 10 bases align to TRBD2. The TCR comes from a man younger than 30 in good health. Some clones in this sample may be carry-over from other donors' samples. In DNA form, the CDR3 reads TGCGCCAGCAGCTTATACTTAGCGGGGGGTTTACCTGAGCAGTTCTTC. Its protein product is CASSLYLAGGLPEQFF.